Listed below are T cell receptor beta chains from one sample, sequenced in a study of CD8+ T cells in alopecia areata. Sequencing was performed with immunoSEQ multiplex PCR; in TCRdb, only in-frame clones are kept and a portion is missing. Found here are around 160,000 clones, approximately 45% of them singletons; the top ten hold approximately 6.6%. Sequenced input: CD4+ T cells sorted from blood. Receptors were obtained from a human donor with alopecia areata. CDR3s include the opening cysteine and the closing phenylalanine or tryptophan. The order of the fields is J gene, V gene, clone size, D gene, CDR3 DNA, CDR3 protein. A D gene is named only where the DNA matches it firmly. Where a row states a size, it is once, few, many or the class of an expanded clone; other rows omit it.

j_gene: TRBJ1-1; v_gene: TRBV10-3; abundance: few; d_gene: NA; CDR3nt: TGTGCCATCAGTGCAGTCTACTCTGAAGCTTTCTTT; CDR3aa: CAISAVYSEAFF
j_gene: TRBJ2-3; v_gene: TRBV30; abundance: NA; d_gene: NA; CDR3nt: TGTGCCTGGAGTACCGTAGCGGATACGCAGTATTTT; CDR3aa: CAWSTVADTQYF
j_gene: TRBJ2-7; v_gene: TRBV7-2; abundance: NA; d_gene: NA; CDR3nt: TGTGCCAGCAGCCTTCAAGAGGGGTACGAGCAGTACTTC; CDR3aa: CASSLQEGYEQYF
j_gene: TRBJ1-1; v_gene: TRBV29-1; abundance: NA; d_gene: NA; CDR3nt: TGCAGCGCCGAAACGAACACTGAAGCTTTCTTT; CDR3aa: CSAETNTEAFF
j_gene: TRBJ2-5; v_gene: TRBV5-4; abundance: many; d_gene: NA; CDR3nt: TGTGCCAGCAGCTTGCCAAAGGAGACCCAGTACTTC; CDR3aa: CASSLPKETQYF
j_gene: TRBJ2-7; v_gene: TRBV6-1; abundance: NA; d_gene: NA; CDR3nt: TGTGCCAGCACAGGGATCATCTACGAGCAGTACTTC; CDR3aa: CASTGIIYEQYF
j_gene: TRBJ1-1; v_gene: TRBV2; abundance: NA; d_gene: NA; CDR3nt: TGTGCCAGCAGTCCACGATCAGGGGCGAACACTGAAGCTTTCTTT; CDR3aa: CASSPRSGANTEAFF
j_gene: TRBJ2-3; v_gene: TRBV5-1; abundance: NA; d_gene: NA; CDR3nt: TGCGCCAGCAGCTTGGGATTGGCCGGGAGCGGAACAGATACGCAGTATTTT; CDR3aa: CASSLGLAGSGTDTQYF
j_gene: TRBJ2-5; v_gene: TRBV5-1; abundance: NA; d_gene: TRBD1; CDR3nt: TGCGCCAGCAGCCTCCGGGACAGAGCCCAAGAGACCCAGTACTTC; CDR3aa: CASSLRDRAQETQYF
j_gene: TRBJ1-2; v_gene: TRBV9; abundance: NA; d_gene: TRBD1; CDR3nt: TGTGCCAGCAGCGTAGGGCCAGGGGGCTCGGGCTATGGCTACACCTTC; CDR3aa: CASSVGPGGSGYGYTF
j_gene: TRBJ2-1; v_gene: TRBV18; abundance: medium-sized; d_gene: NA; CDR3nt: TGTGCCAGCTCTTCGACCACGTCCCAGCGGTTGAATGAGCAGTTCTTC; CDR3aa: CASSSTTSQRLNEQFF
j_gene: TRBJ2-5; v_gene: TRBV28; abundance: NA; d_gene: TRBD2; CDR3nt: TGTGCCAGCAGGGGGAGGGGTGAGACCCAGTACTTC; CDR3aa: CASRGRGETQYF
j_gene: TRBJ2-7; v_gene: TRBV15; abundance: NA; d_gene: TRBD2; CDR3nt: TGTGCCACCAGCAGAGATCTAGCGGTAGGCTTTGAGCAGTACTTC; CDR3aa: CATSRDLAVGFEQYF
j_gene: TRBJ1-2; v_gene: TRBV27; abundance: few; d_gene: TRBD1; CDR3nt: TGTGCCAGCAGTCGGGGACAGGGGGGGAACTATGGCTACACCTTC; CDR3aa: CASSRGQGGNYGYTF
j_gene: TRBJ2-6; v_gene: TRBV5-5; abundance: NA; d_gene: NA; CDR3nt: TGTGCCAGCAGCCCACAAGGGGTGCTCCTCGCTGCGGTCAACGTCCTGACTTTC; CDR3aa: CASSPQGVLLAAVNVLTF
j_gene: TRBJ1-2; v_gene: TRBV10-2; abundance: few; d_gene: NA; CDR3nt: TGCGCCAGCACTGGGGGGCAAGGCTACACCTTC; CDR3aa: CASTGGQGYTF
j_gene: TRBJ2-7; v_gene: TRBV5-1; abundance: NA; d_gene: TRBD1; CDR3nt: TGCGCCAGCAGCTTGATCGGGGACAGCTCCTACGAGCAGTACTTC; CDR3aa: CASSLIGDSSYEQYF
j_gene: TRBJ1-1; v_gene: TRBV5-6; abundance: NA; d_gene: NA; CDR3nt: TGTGCCACCAACCCGTGGTCGGTGAACACTGAAGCTTTCTTT; CDR3aa: CATNPWSVNTEAFF
j_gene: TRBJ1-1; v_gene: TRBV5-1; abundance: NA; d_gene: NA; CDR3nt: TGCGCCAGCAGCTTGCGGGCAGGGGCCAACACTGAAGCTTTCTTT; CDR3aa: CASSLRAGANTEAFF
j_gene: TRBJ2-1; v_gene: TRBV23-1; abundance: NA; d_gene: NA; CDR3nt: TGCGCCAGCAGTCCTCTAGTGTTAGGGCAGTTCTTC; CDR3aa: CASSPLVLGQFF
j_gene: TRBJ2-1; v_gene: TRBV7-3; abundance: NA; d_gene: NA; CDR3nt: TGTGCCAGCAGCGATGGGCGGCAACTCCAGTTCTTC; CDR3aa: CASSDGRQLQFF
j_gene: TRBJ2-5; v_gene: TRBV7-7; abundance: many; d_gene: NA; CDR3nt: TGTGCTAGCAGCTTAGCCAGCCCGGGGACCCAGTACTTC; CDR3aa: CASSLASPGTQYF
j_gene: TRBJ2-4; v_gene: TRBV19; abundance: NA; d_gene: TRBD2; CDR3nt: TGTGCCAGTAGTATTCCCAGCGGGGCGCTCAAAAACATTCAGTACTTC; CDR3aa: CASSIPSGALKNIQYF
j_gene: TRBJ2-1; v_gene: TRBV2; abundance: once; d_gene: NA; CDR3nt: TGTGCCAGCGTCGCGACAGCGACTGCGGGGCAGTTCTTC; CDR3aa: CASVATATAGQFF
j_gene: TRBJ2-5; v_gene: TRBV6-5; abundance: NA; d_gene: NA; CDR3nt: TGTGCCAGCAGTTACCGACAGTTGGAGACCCAGTACTTC; CDR3aa: CASSYRQLETQYF
j_gene: TRBJ2-5; v_gene: TRBV10-2; abundance: NA; d_gene: TRBD2; CDR3nt: TGCGCCAGCAGTACCCGCGGGGGGGAGACCCAGTACTTC; CDR3aa: CASSTRGGETQYF
j_gene: TRBJ2-5; v_gene: TRBV6-5; abundance: few; d_gene: NA; CDR3nt: TGTGCCAGCAGTCAACGGGGCCGTGGGGAGACCCAGTACTTC; CDR3aa: CASSQRGRGETQYF
j_gene: TRBJ2-7; v_gene: TRBV7-2; abundance: NA; d_gene: NA; CDR3nt: TGTGCCAGCAGCTTAGTCTACACCGACGAGCAGTACTTC; CDR3aa: CASSLVYTDEQYF
j_gene: TRBJ2-7; v_gene: TRBV5-1; abundance: few; d_gene: NA; CDR3nt: TGCGCCAGCAGCTTGGCAACAGGGAGATCCTACGAGCAGTACTTC; CDR3aa: CASSLATGRSYEQYF
j_gene: TRBJ2-2; v_gene: TRBV6-1; abundance: NA; d_gene: NA; CDR3nt: TGTGCCAGCAGTACAGTAAACACCGGGGAGCTGTTTTTT; CDR3aa: CASSTVNTGELFF
j_gene: TRBJ1-5; v_gene: TRBV29-1; abundance: NA; d_gene: TRBD1; CDR3nt: TGCAGCGTGGGACAGGGGGATCAGCCCCAGCATTTT; CDR3aa: CSVGQGDQPQHF